These T cell receptor beta chains were read from a single sample in a study of T cells in Graves' hyperthyroidism and ophthalmopathy. TCRdb analysed the multiplex PCR reads with MiXCR anew, one entry per CDR3 protein. Among some 600,000 distinct CDR3 sequences listed, roughly 14% were seen once. The source material was blood. Receptors were obtained from a woman aged 30 to 39 with Graves' hyperthyroidism that later progressed to Graves' ophthalmopathy. The CDR3 runs from the conserved cysteine through the conserved F or W. A D gene is named only where the DNA matches it firmly. Clone size, where shown, is once, few, many, or a class for clones that have expanded.

j_call clone_size d_call v_call cdr3_nt cdr3_aa
TRBJ1-2 many . TRBV12-3/TRBV12-4 TGTGCCAGCAGTAAGGGGGATCGTATGCCCTATGGCTACACCTTC CASSKGDRMPYGYTF
TRBJ1-1 . TRBD1 TRBV5-5 TGTGCCAGCAGCGGGACCGGGACAGAGAGTCACACTGAAGCTTTCTTT CASSGTGTESHTEAFF
TRBJ2-5 many TRBD2 TRBV7-2 TGTGCCAGCAGCTTAGAGTTGTCTTCGGGGACTAGCGGGAGTCGAGAGACCCAGTACTTC CASSLELSSGTSGSRETQYF
TRBJ2-1 few . TRBV5-1 TGCGCCAGCAGAAGGCCTGAAGAAAGGGAGCAGTTCTTC CASRRPEEREQFF
TRBJ1-5 . . TRBV6-5 TGTGCCAGCAGTCACGACAGGAGCAATCAGCCCCAGCATTTT CASSHDRSNQPQHF
TRBJ1-5 few . TRBV6-1 TGTGCCAGCAGGAGGGGCGATCAGCCCCAGCATTTT CASRRGDQPQHF
TRBJ2-7 few . TRBV19 TGTGCCAGTAGTATTCGGCTTTACTACGAGCAGTACTTC CASSIRLYYEQYF
TRBJ1-1 many . TRBV12-3/TRBV12-4 TGTGCCAGCCTCACCACGGGCATCAACACTGAAGCTTTCTTT CASLTTGINTEAFF
TRBJ1-1 many . TRBV30 TGTGCCTGGAGTGGGTTTGAAGCTTTCTTT CAWSGFEAFF
TRBJ2-5 many TRBD1 TRBV5-5 TGTGCCAGCAGCCCGACAGGGGGCATGGAGACCCAGTACTTC CASSPTGGMETQYF
TRBJ2-7 . . TRBV6-5 TGTGCCAGCAGTTACTCGATAGAAAGTCAGGTGATCACCTACGAGCAGTACTTC CASSYSIESQVITYEQYF
TRBJ1-5 . . TRBV19 TGTGCCAGTAGTATAGCAGACCAGCCCCAGCATTTT CASSIADQPQHF
TRBJ1-1 . TRBD1 TRBV12-3/TRBV12-4 TGTGCCAGCCGCCCTCACAGGGGGTATACTGAAGCTTTCTTT CASRPHRGYTEAFF
TRBJ1-1 few TRBD1 TRBV27 TGTGCCAGCAGTTTATTATCAGGGGGATACACTGAAGCTTTCTTT CASSLLSGGYTEAFF
TRBJ1-1 . . TRBV6-6 TGTGCCAGCAGTTACGCGAGGAAAACTGAAGCTTTCTTT CASSYARKTEAFF
TRBJ1-5 . TRBD1 TRBV9 TGTGCCAGCAGCGGGACAGGGAATAGCAATCAGCCCCAGCATTTT CASSGTGNSNQPQHF
TRBJ2-2 many . TRBV14 TGTGCCAGCAGCCGCAACTCAGGGATCGGGGAGCTGTTTTTT CASSRNSGIGELFF
TRBJ2-2 . . TRBV7-2 TGTGCCAGCAGATCCGGAACCGGGACCTCCACCGGGGAGCTGTTTTTT CASRSGTGTSTGELFF
TRBJ1-6 many . TRBV3-1 TGTGCCAGCAGCCAGGGAAGCACTTCACCCCTCCACTTT CASSQGSTSPLHF
TRBJ2-3 many . TRBV30 TGTGCCTGGAGTGTGGGGCAGGGTGGCACAGATACGCAGTATTTT CAWSVGQGGTDTQYF
TRBJ1-5 few . TRBV10-2 TGCGCCAGCAGTGAGGCGGGACGCACGCATTTT CASSEAGRTHF
TRBJ2-2 many TRBD1 TRBV7-9 TGTGCCAGCAGCATACAGGGGCACACCGGGGAGCTGTTTTTT CASSIQGHTGELFF
TRBJ1-1 many . TRBV19 TGTGCCAGCTCAAATAGAGAGAACACTGAAGCTTTCTTT CASSNRENTEAFF
TRBJ1-2 few TRBD1 TRBV2 TGTGCCAGCAGTTGGGACAGGGGAGGCTATGGCTACACCTTC CASSWDRGGYGYTF
TRBJ2-7 few TRBD2 TRBV28 TGTGCCAGCAGAACGACCGGGACTAGCGGGAGACAGTACTTC CASRTTGTSGRQYF
TRBJ1-1 few . TRBV7-6 TGTGCCAGCAGCCCCAGCCGGGGGTATGGGAACACTGAAGCTTTCTTT CASSPSRGYGNTEAFF
TRBJ2-3 few . TRBV7-2 TGTGCCAGCAGCTTAGGCGCTCCTCGCCAGTTCACAGATACGCAGTATTTT CASSLGAPRQFTDTQYF
TRBJ2-7 many TRBD2 TRBV11-2 TGTGCCAGCAGCTTAGATCCGGCTAGCGGGACGGTGCAGTACTTC CASSLDPASGTVQYF
TRBJ1-5 many . TRBV20-1 TGCAGTGCAACCGGGACGCTACCTAGCAATCAGCCCCAGCATTTT CSATGTLPSNQPQHF
TRBJ2-1 few TRBD2 TRBV7-9 TGTGCCAGCAGCCCCCGAGCGGGAGCGGGAGTAACCCGGTTCTTC CASSPRAGAGVTRFF
TRBJ1-1 few . TRBV4-1 TGCGCCAGCAGCCATGATGGGGTGACCATGAACACTGAAGCTTTCTTT CASSHDGVTMNTEAFF
TRBJ1-1 . . TRBV3-1 TGTGCCAGCAGCCAAGTACAGACCAACACTGAAGCTTTCTTT CASSQVQTNTEAFF
TRBJ2-2 many . TRBV19 TGTGCCAGTAGTGATGGGATTCGAACTACGGCCGGGGAGCTGTTTTTT CASSDGIRTTAGELFF
TRBJ2-3 few . TRBV24-1 TGTGCCACCAGTGATATTAGCACAGATACGCAGTATTTT CATSDISTDTQYF
TRBJ2-5 many TRBD2 TRBV7-2 TGTGCCAGCAGCCCCGGGGGGCTAGCGGGCGTCCAAGAGACCCAGTACTTC CASSPGGLAGVQETQYF
TRBJ1-4 . TRBD1 TRBV6-2/TRBV6-3 TGTGCCAGCAGTTTCTTAGGGGGCAATGAAAAACTGTTTTTT CASSFLGGNEKLFF
TRBJ2-3 many . TRBV15 TGTGCCACCAGCAGAGACGCAGGACACTCCACAGATACGCAGTATTTT CATSRDAGHSTDTQYF